The 19 T cell receptor beta chains in this list originate from one sample, sequenced in a study of chemoradiotherapy in HPV16-positive cancers. TCRdb keeps only in-frame clones here, not all; method: immunoSEQ multiplex PCR. The repertoire holds about 31,000 clones, with 84% as singletons. Here the sequenced sample was blood, taken from a patient who underwent chemoradiotherapy. The receptors originated from a human donor with HPV-associated anogenital cancer.

The chain uses TRBV19 and TRBJ2-7; 10 nucleotides match TRBD1. The CDR3 loop spans 14 amino acids. Per germline, CDR1 LNHDA and CDR2 SQIVND (reference sequence). Trimming at V came to 5 bases and at J to 5 bases, leaving 6 bases not matched to a gene. CDR3: CASSDTGTGDEQYF. As DNA, the CDR3 is TGTGCCAGTAGTGATACCGGGACAGGGGACGAGCAGTACTTC.

The chain employs TRBV30 and TRBJ2-6, with D uncertain. The CDR3 has 13 residues. The ends were cut back, 2 bases at V and 4 bases at J, with 6 bases in the middle. CDR1 and CDR2 from the germline V gene are GTSNPN and SVGIG (reference sequence). This chain's CDR3 is CAWSSHGANVLTF. CDR3 in DNA: TGTGCCTGGAGTTCACACGGGGCCAACGTCCTGACTTTC.

This rearrangement joins TRBV6-5 to TRBJ2-3, with TRBD2 matching 11 bases. The ends lost 0 bases at V and 6 bases at J; junction bases unmatched: 2. The CDR3 is made up of 15 amino acids. Germline CDR1 MNHEY, CDR2 SVGAGI. The CDR3 loop is CASSYSTSGADTQYF. CDR3 DNA sequence: TGTGCCAGCAGTTACTCGACTAGCGGGGCGGATACGCAGTATTTT.

The chain uses TRBV15 and TRBJ2-5; no clear D. In germline, CDR1 is LNHNV, CDR2 YYDKDF (reference sequence). The length of the CDR3 is 18 residues. Trimming took off 1 base at V and 3 bases at J, with 21 bases between the two ends. CDR3 sequence: CATSRGAWEPLLKETQYF. The CDR3, as DNA: TGTGCCACCAGCAGAGGGGCATGGGAACCATTATTGAAAGAGACCCAGTACTTC.

Worth noting for this clone: The junction does not match germline at one end; this may be a read error. The V call is TRBV7-6, the J call TRBJ2-5; TRBD2 might be the D (5 bases). Per the germline V gene, CDR1 is SGHVS and CDR2 is FNYEAQ. This CDR3 comprises 14 residues. The CDR3 bases are TGTGCCAGCAGCATAGCGAGCATAACAGAGACCCAGTACTTC. It codes for CASSIASITETQYF.

The chain links TRBV5-4 to TRBJ2-7; 9 bases align to TRBD1. Per the germline V gene, CDR1 is SGHNT and CDR2 is YYREEE (reference sequence). The CDR3 runs to 15 residues. J was trimmed by 1 base and V by 3 bases; bases with no gene match: 5. CDR3 sequence (DNA): TGTGCCAGCAGCTCGGACAGGGGCGGTTCCTACGAGCAGTACTTC. Amino acid sequence: CASSSDRGGSYEQYF.

This chain links TRBV19 with TRBJ2-1; TRBD1 agrees at 10 bases. CDR3 length equals 15 residues. Germline loops: CDR1 LNHDA, CDR2 SQIVND (reference sequence). After removal of 6 bases from V and 7 bases from J, the junction contained 9 bases not matched to a gene. CDR3 amino acids: CASSRRQGARNEQFF. Here the CDR3 DNA reads TGTGCCAGTAGCCGCCGACAGGGGGCACGAAATGAGCAGTTCTTC.

This clone appeared a few times. The chain joins TRBV30 to TRBJ2-1, with D unresolved. Germline CDR1 reads GTSNPN; CDR2 reads SVGIG (reference sequence). V was trimmed by 3 bases and J by 0 bases, leaving 9 bases between them. This CDR3 is built from 14 residues. CDR3 region: CAWRDVSSYNEQFF. CDR3 nucleotide sequence: TGTGCCTGGAGAGACGTAAGCTCCTACAATGAGCAGTTCTTC.

V gene TRBV6-1 combines with J gene TRBJ2-3; perhaps D is TRBD1 or TRBD2 (5 bases each). The CDR3 consists of 15 residues. CDR1 MNHNS and CDR2 SASEGT come from the germline V gene. Trimming stripped 6 bases from V and 2 bases from J, with 15 bases between. CDR3: CASSRDGSYTDTQYF. Here the CDR3 DNA reads TGTGCCAGCAGCCGGGACGGATCCTACACAGATACGCAGTATTTT.

The chain uses TRBV6-5 and TRBJ2-3; perhaps TRBD2 as D (6 bases). This CDR3 spans 15 amino acids. Per the germline V gene, CDR1 is MNHEY and CDR2 is SVGAGI. V lost 4 bases and J lost 2, with 13 bases in between. The CDR3 loop reads CASSSGRGPTDTQYF. Here the CDR3 DNA reads TGTGCCAGCAGTTCCGGGCGGGGTCCCACAGATACGCAGTATTTT.

Regarding this clone: The junction shows a germline mismatch at one end, possibly a read error. The chain uses TRBV29-1 and TRBJ1-1, with D possibly TRBD1 on 5 matching bases. Per germline, CDR1 SQVTM and CDR2 ANQGSEA. The CDR3 spans 16 residues. The CDR3 is CSVEVLDRPGVAEAFF. The CDR3 nucleotides are TGCAGCGTCGAAGTACTCGACAGACCGGGGGTCGCTGAAGCTTTCTTT.

The CDR3 DNA reads TGCGCCAGCAGCTATCCCCGGACTAGCGGGGAAAGAAATGAGCAGTTCTTC. This translates into CASSYPRTSGERNEQFF. The chain couples TRBV5-1 to TRBJ2-1, with 12 nucleotides matching TRBD2. The V and J ends lost 3 bases and 7 bases, in that order; junction bases with no gene match: 11. CDR1 and CDR2 from the germline V gene are SGHRS and YFSETQ. This CDR3 is built from 17 residues.

The chain combines TRBV11-2 with TRBJ1-6, with 7 bases that match TRBD1. The CDR3 has 16 residues. J lost 5 bases, V lost 3 bases, and 7 bases had no gene match. CDR1 SGHAT and CDR2 FQNNGV come from the germline V gene. As DNA, the CDR3 is TGTGCCAGCAGCTTGGACAGGATGAACAATAATTCACCCCTCCACTTT. It yields the protein CASSLDRMNNNSPLHF.

The V call is TRBV25-1, the J call TRBJ1-2; D is uncertain. The CDR3 runs 14 residues. The germline V gene has CDR1 MGHDK and CDR2 SYGVNS. V was cut by 1 base and J by 4 bases, with 10 bases left in between. CDR3 nucleotide sequence: TGTGCCAGCAGTGAATCAGGCCAAGTCTATGGCTACACCTTC. Protein sequence: CASSESGQVYGYTF.

Only one count was recorded for this clone. Here the CDR3 DNA reads TGTGCCAGCAGCGGTTCGGGATTTTATGAAAAACTGTTTTTT. It encodes CASSGSGFYEKLFF. The chain employs TRBV5-6 and TRBJ1-4; no firm D call. V dropped 4 bases and J dropped 6 bases, with 13 bases sitting between them. This CDR3 has 14 amino acids. The germline gives CDR1 SGHDT, CDR2 YYEEEE.

This chain joins TRBV5-6 and TRBJ2-2; unclear D gene. Trimming left V 4 bases short and J 6 bases short, with 16 bases between. This CDR3 has 15 amino acids. Germline CDR1 and CDR2: SGHDT and YYEEEE. The CDR3 DNA follows: TGTGCCAGCAGCGTCCGTCCCTCCGGGCCCGGGGAGCTGTTTTTT. Translated, it gives CASSVRPSGPGELFF.

The gene calls are TRBV30 and TRBJ1-6, with 8 bases fitting TRBD1. This CDR3 comprises 17 residues. V dropped 4 bases and J dropped 0; count of bases not matched to a gene: 8. The germline V gene encodes CDR1 GTSNPN and CDR2 SVGIG (reference sequence). The CDR3 reads CAWTGQGMSSYNSPLHF. CDR3 bases: TGTGCCTGGACTGGACAGGGAATGAGCTCCTATAATTCACCCCTCCACTTT.

The V call is TRBV7-8, the J call TRBJ2-1, with 13 nucleotides matching TRBD2. V dropped 5 bases and J dropped 6; count of bases not matched to a gene: 7. CDR3 length: 16 amino acids. Germline V CDR1 and CDR2: SGHVS, FQNEAQ. This CDR3 is CASSAELAGGPNEQFF. CDR3 sequence (DNA): TGTGCCAGCAGCGCGGAACTAGCGGGGGGGCCCAATGAGCAGTTCTTC. The full variable domain, its missing parts supplied by reference TRBV7-8 and TRBJ2-1, is GAGVSQSPRYKVAKRGQDVALRCDPISGHVSLFWYQQALGQGPEFLTYFQNEAQLDKSGLPSDRFFAERPEGSVSTLKIQRTQQEDSAVYLCASSAELAGGPNEQFFGPGTRLTVL.

The J gene is TRBJ2-3, the V gene TRBV2; D is unclear. The length of the CDR3 is 11 residues. CDR1 is SNHLY and CDR2 is FYNNEI in the germline V gene. V lost 5 bases, J lost 6 bases, and 6 bases lay in between. CDR3 sequence reads: CASSSPDTQYF. CDR3 DNA: TGTGCCAGCAGTTCCCCCGATACGCAGTATTTT.